The present entry profiles one T cell receptor (beta chain) with its context. These data are taken from a study of technical replicates of blood from several donors. Germline lookup yields CDR1 KGHSH and CDR2 LQKENI. V shed 5 bases and J shed 4 bases, with 11 bases lying between them. CDR3 size: 13 residues. Some clones are missing from TCRdb's copy, which holds only in-frame ones; the method was immunoSEQ multiplex PCR. The sample yields approximately 68,000 clones, under 98% seen once. The sample taken for sequencing was T cells isolated from PBMCs. This receptor was taken from a human donor in good health. The rearrangement uses TRBV18 and TRBJ1-2; D ambiguous. CDR3 residues: CASSGTETYGYTF. As DNA, the CDR3 is TGTGCCAGCTCAGGTACAGAGACCTATGGCTACACCTTC.